This is a list of T cell receptor beta chains from one sample in a study of CD8 T cells in ankylosing spondylitis. In TCRdb, the 5' RACE reads were re-called with MiXCR into one record per CDR3 protein. The sample includes roughly 670,000 distinct CDR3 sequences, over 15% of them seen just once. Specimen: blood, either unsorted or a sorted T cell fraction (not recorded which). Source of these receptors: a male donor with ankylosing spondylitis. Each CDR3 is given with its conserved first and last residue. The D gene is left open where the match is weak. Not every row has a clone size; where given, it reads once, few, many or a size class.

CDR3: CASSPPGTQDTQYF
DNA: TGTGCCAGCTCACCACCCGGGACCCAGGATACGCAGTATTTT
D: .
size: .
V: TRBV18
J: TRBJ2-3

CDR3: CASRIGLAGTYEQYF
DNA: TGTGCCAGCAGGATAGGACTAGCGGGGACCTACGAGCAGTACTTC
D: TRBD2
size: few
V: TRBV12-3/TRBV12-4
J: TRBJ2-7

CDR3: CASSLGTGGSVYTDTQYF
DNA: TGTGCCAGCAGCTTAGGGACAGGGGGCTCTGTTTACACAGATACGCAGTATTTT
D: TRBD1
size: .
V: TRBV11-1
J: TRBJ2-3

CDR3: CASRIQGDYEQYF
DNA: TGTGCCAGCAGAATACAGGGGGACTACGAGCAGTACTTC
D: TRBD1
size: .
V: TRBV28
J: TRBJ2-7

CDR3: CATSRDMGNSPLHF
DNA: TGTGCCACCAGCAGAGATATGGGGAATTCACCCCTCCACTTT
D: .
size: many
V: TRBV15
J: TRBJ1-6

CDR3: CASSLGGTQPQHF
DNA: TGTGCCAGCAGCTTAGGGGGTACTCAGCCCCAGCATTTT
D: .
size: many
V: TRBV7-2
J: TRBJ1-5

CDR3: CSARPTSGFRDTQYF
DNA: TGCAGTGCTAGGCCGACTAGCGGTTTCCGGGATACGCAGTATTTT
D: TRBD2
size: .
V: TRBV20-1
J: TRBJ2-3

CDR3: CASSRFTDTDTQYF
DNA: TGTGCCAGCAGCCGCTTTACGGACACAGATACGCAGTATTTT
D: .
size: few
V: TRBV4-2
J: TRBJ2-3

CDR3: CASSFRGQGSDEQFF
DNA: TGCGCCAGCAGCTTCCGGGGACAGGGGTCCGATGAGCAGTTCTTC
D: TRBD1
size: once
V: TRBV5-1
J: TRBJ2-1

CDR3: CASSYSTSGYNEQFF
DNA: TGTGCCAGCAGTTACTCGACTAGCGGCTACAATGAGCAGTTCTTC
D: TRBD2
size: .
V: TRBV6-5
J: TRBJ2-1

CDR3: CASSGQNTEAFF
DNA: TGTGCCAGCAGTGGACAAAACACTGAAGCTTTCTTT
D: .
size: many
V: TRBV5-1
J: TRBJ1-1

CDR3: CATSHRGERNEQFF
DNA: TGTGCCACCAGCCACCGGGGCGAGAGGAATGAGCAGTTCTTC
D: .
size: few
V: TRBV24-1
J: TRBJ2-1

CDR3: CASSHLGLQYF
DNA: TGTGCCAGCAGCCACCTCGGACTGCAGTACTTC
D: .
size: .
V: TRBV12-3/TRBV12-4
J: TRBJ2-4

CDR3: CATSEKRAGVGNEQFF
DNA: TGTGCCACCAGTGAAAAAAGGGCGGGAGTGGGCAATGAGCAGTTCTTC
D: TRBD2
size: .
V: TRBV24-1
J: TRBJ2-1

CDR3: CAIRGAGGLYEQYF
DNA: TGTGCCATCAGGGGGGCAGGGGGCCTCTACGAGCAGTACTTC
D: TRBD1
size: many
V: TRBV10-3
J: TRBJ2-7

CDR3: CASSQSGLAGVDTQYF
DNA: TGCGCCAGCAGCCAATCGGGACTAGCGGGTGTGGATACGCAGTATTTT
D: TRBD2
size: .
V: TRBV4-1
J: TRBJ2-3

CDR3: CASSLRGGISTNYGYTF
DNA: TGTGCCAGCAGCTTACGAGGGGGGATCTCAACTAACTATGGCTACACCTTC
D: .
size: .
V: TRBV7-9
J: TRBJ1-2

CDR3: CASSLLLWGEQYF
DNA: TGTGCCAGCAGCTTACTCCTCTGGGGGGAGCAGTACTTC
D: .
size: .
V: TRBV7-3
J: TRBJ2-7

CDR3: CATSDSRQGAKTQYF
DNA: TGTGCCACCAGTGATTCCAGACAGGGGGCGAAGACCCAGTACTTC
D: TRBD1
size: few
V: TRBV24-1
J: TRBJ2-5

CDR3: CASSPGQLRSGNTIYF
DNA: TGTGCCAGCAGTCCGGGACAGCTCCGCTCTGGAAACACCATATATTTT
D: TRBD1
size: many
V: TRBV12-3/TRBV12-4
J: TRBJ1-3

CDR3: CATSDRESGELFF
DNA: TGTGCCACCAGCGACAGGGAGTCCGGGGAGCTGTTTTTT
D: TRBD1
size: few
V: TRBV15
J: TRBJ2-2

CDR3: CASSLAGGQAFF
DNA: TGCGCCAGCAGCTTGGCGGGCGGACAAGCTTTCTTT
D: .
size: .
V: TRBV5-1
J: TRBJ1-1

CDR3: CASSVWNRATDTEAFF
DNA: TGTGCCAGCAGTGTATGGAACAGAGCTACTGACACTGAAGCTTTCTTT
D: .
size: few
V: TRBV6-1
J: TRBJ1-1

CDR3: CASRQMGDFNQPQHF
DNA: TGTGCCAGCAGACAAATGGGGGACTTCAATCAGCCCCAGCATTTT
D: .
size: .
V: TRBV27
J: TRBJ1-5

CDR3: CASSLGSSGSTDTQYF
DNA: TGTGCCAGCAGCTTGGGGTCTAGCGGGAGCACAGATACGCAGTATTTT
D: TRBD2
size: few
V: TRBV5-5
J: TRBJ2-3

CDR3: CASSPGLAESSYNEQFF
DNA: TGTGCCAGCAGTCCCGGACTAGCGGAGAGCTCCTACAATGAGCAGTTCTTC
D: TRBD2
size: many
V: TRBV12-3/TRBV12-4
J: TRBJ2-1

CDR3: CSVERLDNEQFF
DNA: TGCAGCGTTGAACGACTGGACAATGAGCAGTTCTTC
D: .
size: few
V: TRBV29-1
J: TRBJ2-1

CDR3: CSARGVDNEQFF
DNA: TGCAGTGCTAGGGGGGTGGACAATGAGCAGTTCTTC
D: .
size: .
V: TRBV20-1
J: TRBJ2-1

CDR3: CASSFPGATEAFF
DNA: TGTGCCAGCAGTTTCCCAGGGGCCACTGAAGCTTTCTTT
D: .
size: few
V: TRBV12-3/TRBV12-4
J: TRBJ1-1

CDR3: CASSLEGGMPSGNTEAFF
DNA: TGCGCCAGCAGCTTGGAAGGGGGTATGCCTTCGGGTAACACTGAAGCTTTCTTT
D: .
size: few
V: TRBV5-1
J: TRBJ1-1

CDR3: CASTAQIWGNGELFF
DNA: TGTGCCAGCACTGCCCAAATATGGGGGAACGGGGAGCTGTTTTTT
D: .
size: many
V: TRBV7-2
J: TRBJ2-2

CDR3: CASSLAQRKAFF
DNA: TGTGCCAGCAGCTTAGCGCAGCGAAAAGCTTTCTTT
D: .
size: few
V: TRBV7-2
J: TRBJ1-1

CDR3: CASSTSGTGLGYTF
DNA: TGTGCCAGCTCCACTTCCGGGACAGGGCTTGGCTACACCTTC
D: TRBD1
size: few
V: TRBV12-3/TRBV12-4
J: TRBJ1-2

CDR3: CSATAGASNQPQHF
DNA: TGCAGTGCTACGGCGGGGGCGAGCAATCAGCCCCAGCATTTT
D: .
size: few
V: TRBV20-1
J: TRBJ1-5

CDR3: CAIAPSPSSTHYEQFF
DNA: TGTGCCATCGCCCCCTCCCCATCGTCGACTCATTATGAGCAGTTCTTC
D: .
size: .
V: TRBV10-3
J: TRBJ2-1

CDR3: CASSLGRGGEEAFF
DNA: TGTGCCAGCAGTTTAGGGCGAGGGGGAGAGGAAGCTTTCTTT
D: .
size: .
V: TRBV12-3/TRBV12-4
J: TRBJ1-1

CDR3: CASSQDDRGWAFF
DNA: TGCGCCAGCAGCCAAGATGATAGAGGGTGGGCTTTCTTT
D: .
size: .
V: TRBV4-1
J: TRBJ1-1

CDR3: CAISPGLAQETQYF
DNA: TGTGCCATCAGCCCGGGACTAGCTCAAGAGACCCAGTACTTC
D: TRBD2
size: .
V: TRBV10-3
J: TRBJ2-5

CDR3: CSAKQPSVHGYTF
DNA: TGCAGTGCTAAACAGCCGTCGGTCCATGGCTACACCTTC
D: .
size: few
V: TRBV20-1
J: TRBJ1-2

CDR3: CASSPGPGQGSYNEQFF
DNA: TGTGCCAGCAGCCCAGGACCGGGACAGGGCTCCTACAATGAGCAGTTCTTC
D: TRBD1
size: few
V: TRBV9
J: TRBJ2-1

CDR3: CATSRAGNKNEKLFF
DNA: TGTGCCACCAGCAGAGCCGGGAATAAAAATGAAAAACTGTTTTTT
D: .
size: .
V: TRBV15
J: TRBJ1-4

CDR3: CASSYYRAETQYF
DNA: TGTGCCAGCAGTTATTACAGGGCAGAGACCCAGTACTTC
D: .
size: .
V: TRBV27
J: TRBJ2-5

CDR3: CASRARTSGYEQYF
DNA: TGTGCCAGCAGAGCAAGGACTAGCGGTTACGAGCAGTACTTC
D: TRBD2
size: few
V: TRBV12-3/TRBV12-4
J: TRBJ2-7

CDR3: CSASPGLSFQPQHF
DNA: TGCAGTGCTAGCCCAGGGTTAAGTTTTCAGCCCCAGCATTTT
D: .
size: .
V: TRBV20-1
J: TRBJ1-5

CDR3: CASSLYSGATDTQYF
DNA: TGTGCCAGCAGCTTATACTCGGGAGCCACAGATACGCAGTATTTT
D: .
size: .
V: TRBV7-6
J: TRBJ2-3

CDR3: CASSQGVAEGYNEQFF
DNA: TGTGCCAGCAGCCAAGGGGTCGCGGAGGGGTACAATGAGCAGTTCTTC
D: .
size: .
V: TRBV4-2
J: TRBJ2-1

CDR3: CATGTQNTEAFF
DNA: TGTGCCACCGGGACACAGAACACTGAAGCTTTCTTT
D: .
size: .
V: TRBV2
J: TRBJ1-1

CDR3: CASSSSAGTGGYTF
DNA: TGTGCCAGCAGCTCGAGCGCGGGGACAGGTGGCTACACCTTC
D: TRBD1
size: .
V: TRBV5-5
J: TRBJ1-2

CDR3: CASPNQPETQYF
DNA: TGCGCCAGCCCCAACCAGCCGGAGACCCAGTACTTC
D: .
size: many
V: TRBV10-2
J: TRBJ2-5

CDR3: CASSLVPGSDTQYF
DNA: TGTGCCAGCAGCTTAGTCCCGGGTTCAGATACGCAGTATTTT
D: .
size: .
V: TRBV7-2
J: TRBJ2-3

CDR3: CAISESGSGGFYTEAFF
DNA: TGTGCCATCAGTGAGTCGGGCTCAGGGGGGTTTTACACTGAAGCTTTCTTT
D: TRBD1
size: .
V: TRBV10-3
J: TRBJ1-1

CDR3: CATQERTNEKLFF
DNA: TGTGCCACCCAGGAGAGAACTAATGAAAAACTGTTTTTT
D: .
size: many
V: TRBV12-3/TRBV12-4
J: TRBJ1-4

CDR3: CSSRGTSGLTDTQYF
DNA: TGCAGTTCGAGGGGGACTAGCGGACTCACAGATACGCAGTATTTT
D: TRBD2
size: .
V: TRBV20-1
J: TRBJ2-3

CDR3: CASSYSSGTGPDTQYF
DNA: TGTGCCAGCAGTTACTCGTCAGGGACTGGACCAGATACGCAGTATTTT
D: .
size: few
V: TRBV6-2/TRBV6-3
J: TRBJ2-3

CDR3: CASSQVSGRTNYGYTF
DNA: TGTGCCAGCAGCCAAGTTTCGGGTCGTACTAACTATGGCTACACCTTC
D: .
size: few
V: TRBV3-1
J: TRBJ1-2

CDR3: CASSHEGTSGSSDTQYF
DNA: TGCGCCAGCAGCCACGAAGGGACTAGCGGGAGCTCAGATACGCAGTATTTT
D: TRBD2
size: .
V: TRBV4-1
J: TRBJ2-3

CDR3: CASSLAGLAELSGANVLTF
DNA: TGTGCCAGCAGCTTAGCGGGACTAGCGGAACTCTCTGGGGCCAACGTCCTGACTTTC
D: TRBD2
size: .
V: TRBV7-8
J: TRBJ2-6

CDR3: CAWTKTGVEKLFF
DNA: TGTGCCTGGACCAAAACAGGGGTTGAAAAACTGTTTTTT
D: TRBD1
size: .
V: TRBV30
J: TRBJ1-4

CDR3: CASSRQGIIEKLFF
DNA: TGTGCCAGCAGCCGACAGGGGATTATTGAAAAACTGTTTTTT
D: TRBD1
size: .
V: TRBV12-3/TRBV12-4
J: TRBJ1-4

CDR3: CASSLGFGQGIETQYF
DNA: TGCGCCAGCAGCCTGGGGTTCGGACAGGGGATAGAGACCCAGTACTTC
D: TRBD1
size: .
V: TRBV5-1
J: TRBJ2-5